This T cell receptor (beta chain) was sequenced for a study of cytomegalovirus exposure and HLA in healthy donors (TCRdb year 2017). As for the study more broadly: An earlier analysis of several hundred of the donors reported 250 to 300 Gb of sequence data and around 120 million unique TCR beta sequences from approximately 180 million T cells. Approximately 300 gigabases of sequencing data and roughly 90 million unique TCR sequences were included in an early release covering over 600 HLA-typed donors. Of the 300 to 500 genotyped donors, 81% were placed in the genetic ancestry cluster associated with self-reported Caucasian donors. The study aimed to test whether signatures of past pathogen exposure could be identified by cataloging public T cell receptors. The T cell repertoires of 666 subjects were profiled by immunosequencing and related to cytomegalovirus serostatus. Along with the approximately 700-subject first cohort, a separate validation cohort of over 90 different subjects was used. To predict cytomegalovirus infection status, the study combined high-throughput TCR immunosequencing, statistical association of individual TCRs with disease status, and machine learning. In a later analysis, previously published TCR beta repertoires from roughly 710 donors were re-analyzed and high-resolution HLA genotyping was added so that TCR occurrence patterns could be studied. In the later analysis, no new phenotypic data were used to find candidate immune exposures; instead, reliance was placed on TCR beta sequences and their occurrence across donors. An earlier analysis of around 580 of the donors used high-throughput TCR beta sequencing to judge whether each TCR beta V gene segment behaved as functional or pseudogenic. Alongside the repertoire data, information on donor age, sex, ethnicity and CMV serostatus was compiled. A later genetic analysis took genome-wide SNP genotypes for about 55% of the 666 donors and used that subset as a discovery cohort. All discovery cohort repertoires had been generated on a single sequencing platform. Both class I and class II loci were covered by HLA typing, at four-digit resolution. The number of typed donors differed by locus: about 629-630 for A, B, C, DRB1 and DQB1; 522 for DQA1; 606 for DPA1; and approximately 450 for DPB1. A handful of DR-DQ haplotypes were handled as single units for association and clustering because linkage in the cohort was strong. Among a few hundred genotyped donors of the cohort, an average of about 240,000 unique TCR beta nucleotide sequences were sequenced per donor, roughly a sixth of them non-productive.

The paper as a whole reports these results and caveats: When HLA alleles, especially DR and DQ, strongly co-occurred, attributing TCR associations to individual alleles was difficult. A later analysis associated 15,000 to 20,000 TCR beta sequences with specific HLA alleles at a false discovery rate of 0.05. According to a later genetic analysis, donors in an Asian-associated ancestry cluster had fewer N-insertions in productive TCRs than the approximately 690-donor mean. Roughly uniform sequencing depth across donors was assumed in presence/absence analyses, although this assumption may not hold. In vitro tests confirmed that three of the cytomegalovirus-associated TCR beta chains recognize cytomegalovirus antigens. A further reported finding was that TCR beta sequences accurately predicted the HLA-A and HLA-B alleles for most subjects in the first cohort. In a later analysis, TCR association rates were found to vary across HLA loci, with the most associated TCRs seen for DRB1 alleles and the fewest for HLA-C alleles. According to a later analysis, parvovirus B19, influenza, CMV and Epstein-Barr virus appeared linked to several top co-occurrence clusters. Most CMV-associated TCR beta chains appeared to be HLA-restricted in a later analysis, and the HLA associations seemed to be driven largely by CMV exposure. This cohort had only TCR beta chains sequenced, and the lack of alpha or paired-chain data limited which features could be detected. Most TCR sequences were seen in very few donors, while some public TCRs were found in many individuals. Compared with equally common non-associated chains, HLA-associated TCR beta chains in a later analysis were more clonally expanded and had lower generation probabilities. Cytomegalovirus status was reported to be diagnosed by the classifier with high specificity and sensitivity in both the original and validation cohorts. CMV serostatus was the only immune exposure information available for the cohort. In an earlier analysis of about 600 of the donors, most TCR beta V segments appeared in productive rearrangements about 87% or about 30% of the time, broadly matching IMGT annotations. V-gene and J-gene trimming of TCR beta chains was associated with a missense DCLRE1C variant in a later genetic analysis, and the association was replicated in an independent cohort. Because counts were too low, seventeen rarely observed V segments, including chromosome 9 orphons, were excluded from the earlier analysis of 587 of the donors. Because HLA typing was missing for some donors at each locus, association tests included only the typed subset. It was suggested by the authors that the approach could potentially be generalized to other disease states and immunological phenotypes. A total of about 180 TCR beta chains were listed by the study as associated with cytomegalovirus. A group of highly shared sequence variants was considered likely to be a technical artifact of the sequencing pipeline. Correlated functional status among segregating V segments might be attributable to linkage disequilibrium, but an unknown experimental factor could not be ruled out.

This clone was seen only a few times. It lacks a known antigen. The sample holds no much larger clone one base away, and base qualities are not on file. The library came from the immunoSEQ multiplex PCR assay. A mixture of 60 forward primers for TCR Vbeta segments and 13 reverse primers for TCR Jbeta segments was used in the multiplex PCR. Amplification of the CDR3 region of rearranged TCR beta genes was performed with a multiplex PCR assay on genomic DNA. The amplified TCR beta libraries were sequenced on the Illumina HiSeq System as 87-base-pair reads. The authors' analysis ran thus. A later analysis counted approximately 84 million unique TCR beta chains across the 690 or so repertoires, and around 9.9 million of these chains were shared by at least two donors. To remove PCR and sequencing errors, raw reads were error-corrected and collapsed into unique sequences using a nearest-neighbor algorithm that merged closely related sequences. CDR3 sequences were aligned to IMGT reference sequences to assign V, D and J gene segments. For a sequence to be retained, at least a six-nucleotide match to both a V gene segment and a J gene segment was required. A rearrangement counted as productive if the CDR3 had no stop codons and remained in frame with V and J, and every other rearrangement counted as non-productive. CDR3 was defined by IMGT convention, running from the second conserved V-encoded cysteine to the conserved J-encoded phenylalanine. Sequences without an unambiguous match to a single V gene segment were excluded from the earlier analysis of a few hundred of the donors. In an earlier analysis of 500 to 750 of the donors, V segments were called functional above 56.7% productive rearrangements and were called segregating when the between-donor standard deviation exceeded 5%. A statistical classification framework was built to diagnose cytomegalovirus status from the catalog of TCR beta chain sequences. A later analysis assigned V and J genes by comparing TCR nucleotide sequences with IMGT/GENE-DB human TR gene sequences. Using the TCRdist pipeline, a later analysis assigned CDR3 sequences along with most-parsimonious VDJ recombination scenarios. In a later analysis, every TCR beta chain was defined by the combination of its CDR3 amino acid sequence and its V-gene family, and reads without a unique V-gene family were dropped. A later analysis removed 500 to 650 highly shared, low-generation-probability nucleotide sequences to deal with suspected cross-contamination and a sequencing artifact. In a later analysis, a clonal expansion index for each public chain was calculated from normalized within-repertoire ranks of inferred template counts. Generation probabilities in a later analysis came from a VDJ recombination model fitted to out-of-frame rearrangements, and those results were checked against IGoR. In a later analysis, hypergeometric tests were used to score TCR-TCR, TCR-HLA and TCR-CMV co-occurrence, with a repertoire-size bias correction applied to TCR pairs. False discovery rates were estimated in a later analysis by permuting HLA or CMV assignments 20 times. In a later analysis, co-occurring TCRs were grouped with DBSCAN, and TCRdist sequence similarity was added when clustering was performed within HLA-allele-positive subsets. For co-occurrence clustering, repertoires with fewer than 30,000 or more than 120,000 public chains were excluded, along with five repertoires with anomalous nucleotide sharing. In its TCRdb copy, this immuneACCESS table keeps in-frame sequences only and misses some clones. Where compared with another copy, unresolved V genes explain less than half of these, and the others have no known cause. The V and J calls and clone size come from that table; D and trimming were worked out from the DNA. The table for this sample lists some 120,000 clones; 79% of them were counted only once. The top ten hold approximately 2% of the sample.

The cohort comprised 666 healthy bone marrow donors. At the time of sampling, all cohort members were nominally healthy, though unrecorded immune exposures were likely present. The donor was CMV seronegative and belonged to the group of 350 to 400 seronegative cohort members. Each donor provided a peripheral blood sample, and peripheral blood mononuclear cells were used for TCR beta sequencing. The Qiagen DNeasy Blood Extraction Kit was used to extract genomic DNA from the blood cell samples. Material for sequencing was PBMCs. This sequence was found in a man between 18 and 29 years old in good health and CMV-seronegative.

CDR3 sequence: CASSLASLRYEQYF. The base sequence is TGTGCCAGCAGTTTGGCTAGCTTACGATACGAGCAGTACTTC. The chain employs TRBV6-5 and TRBJ2-7, and the D gene may be TRBD2, 5 bases matching. The germline V gene gives CDR1 as MNHEY and CDR2 as SVGAGI. The CDR3 holds 14 amino acids from the cysteine to the phenylalanine. Only CDR3 DNA remains: 42 bases, in frame from the first base. Trimming takes 4 bases from V and 4 bases from J, and the germline ends sit 14 bases apart.